A selection of T cell receptor beta chains follows, all from one sample in a study of blood T cell repertoires in COVID-19. TCRdb keeps only in-frame clones here, not all; method: immunoSEQ multiplex PCR. The sample lists roughly 120,000 clones; around 85% were seen once. Sequenced sample: peripheral blood. Receptors were obtained from an older woman with COVID-19, enrolled during active disease. Both conserved end residues are trimmed from each CDR3. Clone size is given for some rows only: seen once, a few or many times, or a class if the clone is expanded.

J | size | V | CDR3
TRBJ1-1 | . | TRBV11-3 | ASSYRGGEAF
TRBJ2-3 | . | TRBV7-2 | ASSLVAGGTDTQY
TRBJ2-2 | . | TRBV6-5 | ASSKPGDVTGELF
TRBJ1-1 | few | TRBV6-2/TRBV6-3 | ASSQPQGTMNTEAF
TRBJ1-6 | . | TRBV9 | ASSVAGTENSPLH
TRBJ2-1 | once | TRBV7-2 | ASSLVGLAGNEQF
TRBJ1-6 | . | TRBV11-2 | ASSSRHSNSPLH
TRBJ2-1 | . | TRBV5-1 | ASSIGTSGGEQF
TRBJ1-3 | . | TRBV25-1 | ASSGPGKSGNTIY
TRBJ1-2 | . | TRBV15 | ATSERVGREGGYT
TRBJ2-5 | . | TRBV4-1 | ASSQARGGKETQY
TRBJ1-1 | . | TRBV28 | ASSPQGLRTEAF
TRBJ2-5 | . | TRBV25-1 | ASSEWGGSGSETQY
TRBJ2-7 | . | TRBV7-6 | ASSPTVGQGAVEQY
TRBJ2-3 | few | TRBV19 | ASSSPRQGGVHNTQY
TRBJ2-5 | . | TRBV27 | ASRPWRGIQETQY
TRBJ1-1 | . | TRBV6-5 | ASSYRPGGTEAF
TRBJ2-3 | . | TRBV12-3/TRBV12-4 | ASSLAADTQY
TRBJ2-3 | few | TRBV2 | ASSITGGPGTDTQY
TRBJ2-7 | . | TRBV18 | ASSPGLADPYEQY
TRBJ2-7 | . | TRBV7-2 | ASSPRDRYSYEQY
TRBJ1-1 | few | TRBV7-3 | ASSPTGGTEAF
TRBJ2-5 | . | TRBV7-6 | ASSSPGLAGAHQETQY
TRBJ2-7 | . | TRBV29-1 | SVEVDSYEQY
TRBJ2-5 | . | TRBV7-3 | ASSSLAGGRETQY
TRBJ1-6 | . | TRBV27 | ASSLGGVNTSPLH
TRBJ1-3 | . | TRBV6-5 | ASSSYSGSSGNTIY
TRBJ2-7 | . | TRBV6-5 | ASSPRVGAHEQY
TRBJ1-4 | . | TRBV5-1 | ASSLVATANEKLF
TRBJ2-5 | . | TRBV5-1 | ASSYTGGVQETQY
TRBJ2-7 | . | TRBV10-3 | AISADRVSYEQY
TRBJ2-1 | . | TRBV3-1/TRBV3-2 | ASSPRTSGGDEQF
TRBJ2-5 | . | TRBV13 | ASRSGTPETQY
TRBJ1-3 | once | TRBV9 | ASSAAGTAVNTIY
TRBJ1-6 | . | TRBV2 | ASRGRDSPLH
TRBJ2-5 | . | TRBV19 | ASSVSGGETQY
TRBJ2-2 | once | TRBV19 | ASRGWGDANTGELF
TRBJ1-2 | . | TRBV27 | ASSLSIRAGQIPLGYT
TRBJ1-5 | . | TRBV7-6 | ASSLVGATNQPQH
TRBJ1-1 | . | TRBV28 | ASSAPRGVAEAF
TRBJ2-7 | once | TRBV12-3/TRBV12-4 | ASSSLDSYEQY
TRBJ2-7 | . | TRBV6-5 | ASSYSSGGASYEQY
TRBJ2-6 | . | TRBV5-4 | ASSFPSSGANVLT
TRBJ2-2 | . | TRBV9 | ASSATVANTGELF
TRBJ1-2 | . | TRBV9 | ASSPRQDYGYT